This record covers a single TCR beta chain. V gave up 4 bases and J gave up 1 base, with 7 bases separating them. The CDR3 is made up of 13 amino acids. Germline V gene lookup returns CDR1 KGHSH and CDR2 LQKENI. Measured with immunoSEQ multiplex PCR; TCRdb has only the in-frame clones, and not every one. Altogether under 300,000 clones are present, more than 65% being singletons, with the ten largest covering 2% to 2.5%. This sample is part of a study of blood T cell repertoires in COVID-19. This chain links TRBV18 with TRBJ1-1; D gene uncertain. This receptor was taken from a man aged 35 to 55 who had recovered from COVID-19. Sequencing used peripheral blood. CDR3 loop: CASSLQQNTEAFF. In DNA, the CDR3 is TGTGCCAGCTCACTACAGCAGAACACTGAAGCTTTCTTT.